One and the same sample provided the 9 T cell receptor beta chains below, sequenced in a study of T cell changes during pregnancy in multiple sclerosis. Sequenced by immunoSEQ multiplex PCR; TCRdb stores in-frame clones only, minus some. The sample includes tens of thousands of clones, 85% to 95% of them seen just once. Sequencing used peripheral blood, obtained in the second trimester of pregnancy. The receptor source for this set is a female donor with multiple sclerosis, enrolled in a pregnancy study.

J is TRBJ2-3 and V is TRBV5-4, with TRBD1 matching over 9 bases. In germline, CDR1 is SGHNT, CDR2 YYREEE (reference sequence). CDR3 length: 14 amino acids. Trimming cost V 4 bases and J 3 bases; bases outside gene matches: 3. CDR3 residues: CASSIQGATDTQYF. CDR3 sequence (DNA): TGTGCCAGCAGCATACAGGGGGCAACAGATACGCAGTATTTT. Full variable domain (rest looked up from reference TRBV5-4 and TRBJ2-3): ETGVTQSPTHLIKTRGQQVTLRCSSQSGHNTVSWYQQALGQGPQFIFQYYREEENGRGNFPPRFSGLQFPNYSSELNVNALELDDSALYLCASSIQGATDTQYFGPGTRLTVL.

J is TRBJ2-2 and V is TRBV5-1; 9 positions match TRBD1. Germline values: CDR1 SGHRS, CDR2 YFSETQ. Trimming took 0 bases from V and 1 from J; bases not matched to a gene: 1. There are 16 residues in the CDR3. The CDR3 spells CASSLGGQGNTGELFF. CDR3 bases: TGCGCCAGCAGCTTGGGGGGACAGGGGAACACCGGGGAGCTGTTTTTT.

The rearrangement uses TRBV29-1 and TRBJ2-1; perhaps TRBD1 as D (5 bases). CDR1 is SQVTM, CDR2 ANQGSEA, per germline. The CDR3 covers 13 residues. With 6 bases removed from V and 5 bases from J, the gap between germline ends came to 14 bases. CDR3 protein: CSVARGRNNEQFF. The DNA for the CDR3 is TGCAGCGTCGCTAGGGGCAGAAACAATGAGCAGTTCTTC.

The J gene is TRBJ1-1, the V gene TRBV27; D is unclear. Germline loops: CDR1 MNHEY, CDR2 SMNVEV (reference sequence). The CDR3 totals 15 residues. V lost 5 bases to trimming and J lost 3 bases, with 16 bases between them. CDR3 region: CASSLRPFGDTEAFF. The CDR3 DNA is TGTGCCAGCAGTCTAAGACCGTTCGGGGACACTGAAGCTTTCTTT.

V and J are TRBV7-9 and TRBJ1-1, with D tentatively TRBD1 (5 bases). V lost 7 bases, J lost 2 bases, and 11 bases lay in between. This CDR3 is built from 13 residues. Germline CDR1 reads SEHNR; CDR2 reads FQNEAQ (reference sequence). The CDR3 DNA reads as TGTGCCAGCATCCGTGACAGCAACACTGAAGCTTTCTTT. As protein: CASIRDSNTEAFF.

V and J are TRBV2 and TRBJ1-2; TRBD1 might be the D (5 bases). Trimming stripped 5 bases from V and 2 bases from J, with 12 bases between. The length of the CDR3 is 14 residues. Germline V gene data show CDR1 as SNHLY and CDR2 as FYNNEI. The CDR3 reads CASSLDRSNYGYTF. CDR3 in DNA: TGTGCCAGCAGTTTAGACAGATCAAACTATGGCTACACCTTC. Full variable domain (outside the CDR3, taken from reference TRBV2 and TRBJ1-2): EPEVTQTPSHQVTQMGQEVILRCVPISNHLYFYWYRQILGQKVEFLVSFYNNEISEKSEIFDDQFSVERPDGSNFTLKIRSTKLEDSAMYFCASSLDRSNYGYTFGSGTRLTVV.

J is TRBJ2-7 and V is TRBV4-1, with TRBD1 identical over 9 bases. V trimming: 4 bases; J trimming: 0 bases; junction bases outside the gene matches: 4. CDR1 is MGHRA and CDR2 is YSYEKL in the germline V gene. The CDR3 has 15 amino acids. CDR3 sequence reads: CASSPGQGSSYEQYF. Written as DNA, the CDR3 is TGCGCCAGCAGCCCAGGACAGGGGAGCTCCTACGAGCAGTACTTC.

The gene calls are TRBV27 and TRBJ2-7, with D perhaps matching TRBD1 (6 bases). Germline assignment: CDR1 MNHEY and CDR2 SMNVEV (reference sequence). The CDR3 totals 13 residues. Trimming took 6 bases from V and 3 from J, leaving 12 bases between them. DNA of the CDR3: TGTGCCAGCAGCCGCGGACAGCGCTACGAGCAGTACTTC. It yields the protein CASSRGQRYEQYF.

This clone was found many times. The V call is TRBV14, the J call TRBJ1-2, with D perhaps matching TRBD1 (6 bases). V lost 4 bases and J 8 bases, leaving 11 bases between the germline ends. This CDR3 contains 12 residues. In germline, CDR1 is SGHDN, CDR2 FVKESK. The CDR3 coding sequence is TGTGCCAGCAGCCCACAGGGTTGGGGCTACACCTTC. Encoded protein: CASSPQGWGYTF.